The 32 T cell receptor beta chains presented below share a single source sample, sequenced in a study of shared T cell receptors in the human thymus. Assay: immunoSEQ multiplex PCR; the TCRdb copy retains only in-frame clones and omits some. The sample holds hundreds of thousands of clones, approximately 90% seen once. These data were also filed under a second study, of human thymus T cells.

Sequencing input: thymocytes. The receptors stem from a boy under two years old with a congenital heart defect.

The chain couples TRBV7-2 to TRBJ1-1; TRBD1 is a possible D gene (5 bases). There are 16 residues in the CDR3. Trimming shortened V by 6 bases and J by 4 bases, and 21 bases separated the two germline ends. Germline assignment: CDR1 SGHTA and CDR2 FQGNSA. The DNA of the CDR3 is TGTGCCAGCAGACCTTCTCGACAGCCTCAGTTCACTGAAGCTTTCTTT. It translates to CASRPSRQPQFTEAFF.

The V and J genes are TRBV19 and TRBJ1-3; 9 positions agree with TRBD1. The CDR3 sequence is 18 residues long. Trimming at V came to 5 bases and at J to 1 base, leaving 12 bases not matched to a gene. Germline V gene lookup returns CDR1 LNHDA and CDR2 SQIVND (reference sequence). The CDR3 DNA is TGTGCCAGTAGTGCCCGGGACAGGGTGGCAAGGTCTGGAAACACCATATATTTT. This sequence encodes CASSARDRVARSGNTIYF.

The chain is built from TRBV7-8 and TRBJ2-2; D not resolved. The V gene lost 5 bases and the J gene lost 3 bases, with 10 bases spanning the gap. The CDR3 is 14 residues long. CDR1 SGHVS and CDR2 FQNEAQ come from the germline V gene. CDR3 loop: CASSKLDHTGELFF. CDR3 nucleotide sequence: TGTGCCAGCAGCAAGCTAGATCACACCGGGGAGCTGTTTTTT. Full variable domain (outside the CDR3, taken from reference TRBV7-8 and TRBJ2-2): GAGVSQSPRYKVAKRGQDVALRCDPISGHVSLFWYQQALGQGPEFLTYFQNEAQLDKSGLPSDRFFAERPEGSVSTLKIQRTQQEDSAVYLCASSKLDHTGELFFGEGSRLTVL.

The chain couples TRBV27 to TRBJ1-1; tentatively, D is TRBD1 (5 bases). The CDR3 is 13 amino acids. V lost 7 bases to trimming and J lost 3 bases, with 12 bases between them. Germline CDR1 reads MNHEY; CDR2 reads SMNVEV (reference sequence). The CDR3 protein is CASNAPGDTEAFF. CDR3 DNA: TGTGCCAGCAACGCCCCGGGGGACACTGAAGCTTTCTTT.

The chain recombines TRBV4-3 with TRBJ2-1; 7 bases agree with TRBD2. The J segment lost 0 bases and the V segment lost 3 bases, leaving 8 bases of the junction unmatched. The CDR3 sequence is 17 residues long. CDR1 LGHNA and CDR2 YSLEER come from the germline V gene. For the CDR3, the DNA is TGCGCCAGCAGCCAGCCTAGCGGAGCTAGCTCCTACAATGAGCAGTTCTTC. It translates to CASSQPSGASSYNEQFF.

This clone was counted only a few times. The rearrangement links TRBV5-1 to TRBJ2-7, with 7 bases fitting TRBD1. The germline V gene encodes CDR1 SGHRS and CDR2 YFSETQ. The CDR3 runs to 14 residues. V dropped 5 bases and J dropped 0; count of bases not matched to a gene: 5. CDR3 amino acids: CASRGTDNSYEQYF. The CDR3 DNA reads as TGCGCCAGCAGGGGGACAGATAACTCCTACGAGCAGTACTTC.

The V call is TRBV30, the J call TRBJ2-2; 13 bases are a match to TRBD2. The CDR3 is made up of 20 amino acids. CDR1 is GTSNPN and CDR2 is SVGIG in the germline V gene (reference sequence). With V trimmed by 0 bases and J by 3 bases, 13 bases remained unmatched. CDR3: CAWSVRYGLAGVNHTGELFF. CDR3 coding DNA: TGTGCCTGGAGTGTAAGGTACGGACTAGCGGGAGTCAACCACACCGGGGAGCTGTTTTTT.

On this clone: At one end, the junction sequence differs from germline, possibly due to a read error. This chain joins TRBV4-3 and TRBJ2-7, with TRBD2 matching 8 bases. Germline V gene lookup returns CDR1 LGHNA and CDR2 YSLEER. CDR3 length: 16 residues. CDR3 sequence reads: CASSPRVSGSSYEQCF. CDR3 sequence (DNA): TGCGCCAGCAGCCCCCGGGTGAGCGGGAGCTCCTACGAGCAGTGCTTC.

This clone has only a few counts. V usage is TRBV6-1 and J usage is TRBJ2-7; a weak D match, TRBD1 (5 bases). CDR1 and CDR2 (germline): MNHNS, SASEGT. Trimming removed 0 bases at V and 6 bases at J, with 6 bases between. This CDR3 is 12 amino acids long. CDR3 DNA sequence: TGTGCCAGCAGTGAAGCGGGGCCCGAGCAGTACTTC. This codes for CASSEAGPEQYF.

The J gene is TRBJ1-2, the V gene TRBV29-1; tentative D call: TRBD1 (6 bases). The germline V gene encodes CDR1 SQVTM and CDR2 ANQGSEA. The CDR3 is 14 residues long. The ends were cut back, 1 base at V and 6 bases at J, with 15 bases in the middle. CDR3 nucleotides: TGCAGCGTTGAAGGGGGGCAATACGAAGATGGCTACACCTTC. Translating it yields CSVEGGQYEDGYTF.

This clone was counted a single time. CDR3 residues: CASSEALGGPDTQYF. The CDR3 DNA follows: TGTGCCAGCAGTGAAGCGCTCGGGGGTCCAGATACGCAGTATTTT. The V gene is TRBV2, the J gene TRBJ2-3, with D possibly matching TRBD2 (6 bases). The ends were cut back, 0 bases at V and 4 bases at J, with 11 bases in the middle. CDR1 SNHLY and CDR2 FYNNEI come from the germline V gene. CDR3 length: 15 amino acids.

The chain carries TRBV27 and TRBJ2-7; 8 bases agree with TRBD2. Germline lookup yields CDR1 MNHEY and CDR2 SMNVEV (reference sequence). The CDR3 is 15 amino acids. V dropped 2 bases and J dropped 3; count of bases not matched to a gene: 6. In DNA, the CDR3 is TGTGCCAGCAGTTTAACCCAGCGGGAGAACTACGAGCAGTACTTC. This codes for CASSLTQRENYEQYF.

The V gene is TRBV5-6, the J gene TRBJ2-3; 11 nucleotides match TRBD2. The germline V gene has CDR1 SGHDT and CDR2 YYEEEE. CDR3 size: 14 residues. V trimming: 6 bases; J trimming: 3 bases; junction bases outside the gene matches: 3. As DNA, the CDR3 is TGTGCCAGCACCCGACTAGCGGGGACAGATACGCAGTATTTT. This sequence encodes CASTRLAGTDTQYF.

This rearrangement joins TRBV28 to TRBJ1-5; no definite D call. There are 15 residues in the CDR3. Trimming took off 2 bases at V and 2 bases at J, with 10 bases between the two ends. The germline V gene encodes CDR1 MDHEN and CDR2 SYDVKM. The CDR3 coding sequence is TGTGCCAGCAGTTTAAGAGGGCTCGGCAATCAGCCCCAGCATTTT. Protein sequence: CASSLRGLGNQPQHF.

This chain connects TRBV5-1 to TRBJ2-7, with 10 positions matching TRBD1. The germline V gene encodes CDR1 SGHRS and CDR2 YFSETQ. CDR3 length: 14 residues. Germline trimming cut 3 bases from V and 7 bases from J; bases unmatched to any gene: 7. The CDR3 is CASSYGTGVLEQYF. DNA for the CDR3: TGCGCCAGCAGCTACGGGACAGGGGTCTTAGAGCAGTACTTC.

The chain joins TRBV19 to TRBJ1-5, with D uncertain. Germline V CDR1 and CDR2: LNHDA, SQIVND (reference sequence). The germline V and J ends were trimmed by 7 bases and 5 bases, with 18 bases remaining between them. This CDR3 comprises 15 residues. In DNA form, the CDR3 reads TGTGCCAGTACCCTGGCCACAGTTACCGATCAGCCCCAGCATTTT. Residues: CASTLATVTDQPQHF.

The chain's CDR3 is CASSSSLVSGNTIYF. The CDR3 region has the DNA TGTGCCAGCAGCTCGTCCCTTGTCTCTGGAAACACCATATATTTT. This chain links TRBV7-9 with TRBJ1-3; no clear D gene. V dropped 4 bases and J dropped 0 bases, with 10 bases sitting between them. The CDR3 is 15 amino acids. The germline CDR1 and CDR2 sequences are SEHNR and FQNEAQ (reference sequence).

The chain is built from TRBV9 and TRBJ2-1, with D maybe TRBD2 (6 bases). The CDR3 is made up of 16 amino acids. CDR1 and CDR2 from the germline V gene are SGDLS and YYNGEE. V was pared by 4 bases and J by 6 bases, with 20 bases between. CDR3 loop: CASSPLPEGRSNEQFF. DNA of the CDR3: TGTGCCAGCAGCCCTCTCCCTGAGGGGAGGTCCAATGAGCAGTTCTTC. Combining the CDR3 with reference TRBV9 and TRBJ2-1 gives the whole variable domain DSGVTQTPKHLITATGQRVTLRCSPRSGDLSVYWYQQSLDQGLQFLIQYYNGEERAKGNILERFSAQQFPDLHSELNLSSLELGDSALYFCASSPLPEGRSNEQFFGPGTRLTVL.

This chain uses TRBV25-1 with TRBJ2-1; 10 nucleotides align to TRBD1. V lost 3 bases, J lost 2 bases, and 7 bases stayed unmatched. This CDR3 is 17 amino acids long. The V gene's germline CDR1 is MGHDK and CDR2 SYGVNS. DNA of the CDR3: TGTGCCAGCAGTGACTTGCCCGGACAGGGGGCCTACAATGAGCAGTTCTTC. It specifies CASSDLPGQGAYNEQFF.

As concerns this clone: The germline gene is not matched at one end of the junction; a read error may be the cause. The chain recombines TRBV9 with TRBJ2-1; the match to TRBD2 covers 7 bases. In germline, CDR1 is SGDLS, CDR2 YYNGEE. This CDR3 has 16 residues. The CDR3 nucleotides read TGTGCCAGCAGCAACCCGGGGGGAGGCTCCGACAATGAGCAGTTCTTC. This translates into CASSNPGGGSDNEQFF.

The chain employs TRBV30 and TRBJ2-7; TRBD2 matches 9 bases. With V trimmed by 2 bases and J by 4 bases, 6 bases remained unmatched. This CDR3 spans 14 amino acids. Germline lookup yields CDR1 GTSNPN and CDR2 SVGIG (reference sequence). In nucleotides, the CDR3 is TGTGCCTGGAGTTATGCGGGAGGGCCTTACGAGCAGTACTTC. This translates into CAWSYAGGPYEQYF.

As for this clone: This CDR3 is also generated by other DNA sequences in the sample. The chain employs TRBV19 and TRBJ2-7; 8 bases are shared with TRBD2. Unmatched junction bases numbered 3, after V lost 5 bases and J lost 3 bases. CDR1 and CDR2 (germline): LNHDA, SQIVND (reference sequence). This CDR3 region has 13 residues. CDR3: CASSSSGSYEQYF. Written as DNA, the CDR3 is TGTGCCAGTAGTTCGAGCGGGAGCTACGAGCAGTACTTC.

The V call is TRBV27, the J call TRBJ2-7; possible D gene TRBD1, 5 bases. From germline, CDR1 is MNHEY and CDR2 SMNVEV (reference sequence). With 7 bases removed from V and 5 bases from J, the gap between germline ends came to 9 bases. The CDR3 contains 11 residues. The CDR3 nucleotides read TGTGCCAGCAAGCTCAGGGACGAGCAGTACTTC. This encodes CASKLRDEQYF.

This clone was counted once. This chain links TRBV4-3 with TRBJ2-2; TRBD2 matches 9 bases. Per the germline V gene, CDR1 is LGHNA and CDR2 is YSLEER. J gave up 7 bases and V 1 base, and 4 bases lay outside the gene matches. CDR3 length equals 15 residues. Here the CDR3 DNA reads TGCGCCAGCAGCCAAGGGACTAGCGAGTTCGGGGAGCTGTTTTTT. It codes for CASSQGTSEFGELFF.

This chain uses TRBV25-1 with TRBJ2-7; TRBD1 matches 10 bases. Germline lookup yields CDR1 MGHDK and CDR2 SYGVNS. CDR3 size: 16 residues. Trimming removed 2 bases from V and 0 bases from J; junction bases left unmatched: 4. The CDR3 sequence: CASSEPGTGASYEQYF. DNA of the CDR3: TGTGCCAGCAGTGAACCCGGGACAGGGGCCTCCTACGAGCAGTACTTC.

As concerns this clone: The sample has other DNA sequences that encode this CDR3 too. V usage is TRBV27 and J usage is TRBJ2-7; the match to TRBD2 covers 8 bases. The V gene's germline CDR1 is MNHEY and CDR2 SMNVEV (reference sequence). The V segment lost 5 bases and the J segment 7 bases; nucleotides outside the gene matches: 13. CDR3 length: 15 residues. CDR3 amino acids: CASSPPGVAGLEQYF. Written as DNA, the CDR3 is TGTGCCAGCAGTCCCCCCGGGGTAGCGGGACTTGAGCAGTACTTC.

CDR3: CASVGDRGNEQFF. The CDR3 DNA reads as TGTGCTAGTGTGGGGGACAGGGGAAATGAGCAGTTCTTC. V gene TRBV12-5 combines with J gene TRBJ2-1; 10 nucleotides line up with TRBD1. The CDR3 totals 13 residues. Germline V gene sequence: CDR1 LGHNT, CDR2 FRNRAP. The ends lost 7 bases at V and 7 bases at J; junction bases unmatched: 4.

The chain couples TRBV19 to TRBJ1-1, with D perhaps matching TRBD1 (5 bases). CDR1 is LNHDA, CDR2 SQIVND, per germline (reference sequence). This CDR3 contains 17 residues. V was cut by 3 bases and J by 0 bases, with 17 bases left in between. CDR3: CASSILGDSPLNTEAFF. DNA for the CDR3: TGTGCCAGTAGTATCTTAGGGGATTCCCCCTTGAACACTGAAGCTTTCTTT.

The V gene is TRBV7-9, the J gene TRBJ2-3, with D possibly TRBD2 on 6 matching bases. V shed 4 bases and J shed 2 bases, with 13 bases lying between them. Germline CDR1 SEHNR, CDR2 FQNEAQ (reference sequence). CDR3 length: 15 amino acids. For the CDR3, the DNA is TGTGCCAGCAGCTCCCCTCTAGCGCCCACAGATACGCAGTATTTT. Protein sequence: CASSSPLAPTDTQYF.

V usage is TRBV2 and J usage is TRBJ2-3; possibly TRBD1 for D (7 bases). Germline-derived CDR1 and CDR2 are SNHLY and FYNNEI. V was clipped by 7 bases and J by 0 bases, with 17 bases between them. The CDR3 is 16 amino acids. The CDR3 DNA reads as TGTGCCAGCAAGGGGGGACAGTATTCTAGCACAGATACGCAGTATTTT. The encoded protein is CASKGGQYSSTDTQYF.

The DNA for the CDR3 is TGCGCCAGCAGTTCGGGAGGGTGGGCAGATACGCAGTATTTT. The encoded protein is CASSSGGWADTQYF. This sequence joins TRBV10-2 and TRBJ2-3; 8 nucleotides align to TRBD2. Germline V CDR1 and CDR2: WSHSY, SAAADI. CDR3 size: 14 residues. V lost 5 bases, J lost 4 bases, and 5 bases stayed unmatched.

This clone was seen only a few times. The chain joins TRBV5-5 to TRBJ2-1; the match to TRBD2 covers 10 bases. V lost 1 base and J lost 0; bases outside the gene matches: 10. The germline gives CDR1 SGHKS, CDR2 YYEKEE (reference sequence). This CDR3 has 19 amino acids. CDR3 in amino acids: CASSLPRTSGISSYNEQFF. For the CDR3, the DNA is TGTGCCAGCAGCTTGCCTCGGACTAGCGGTATCAGCTCCTACAATGAGCAGTTCTTC.